A single sample is the source of the 31 T cell receptor beta chains below, sequenced in a study of blood T cell repertoires in COVID-19. The assay was immunoSEQ multiplex PCR, and TCRdb's table has in-frame clones only and misses some. The data show approximately 75,000 clones, over 65% seen once. Material for sequencing was peripheral blood. These TCRs come from a human donor with acute or convalescent COVID-19. The donor label of this sample is uncertain.

In its sample, this clone was seen once. CDR3 DNA sequence: TGTGCCAGTAGTATCCTCGGGGCCTACAATGAGCAGTTCTTC. Translating gives CASSILGAYNEQFF. The chain has TRBV19 and TRBJ2-1; perhaps TRBD2 as D (5 bases). V lost 3 bases and J lost 2, with 8 bases in between. CDR1 LNHDA and CDR2 SQIVND come from the germline V gene (reference sequence). This CDR3 has 14 amino acids.

This chain uses TRBV5-1 with TRBJ2-5; D may be TRBD1 (5 bases). The ends were cut back, 2 bases at V and 5 bases at J, with 13 bases in the middle. This CDR3 comprises 14 residues. Germline V gene lookup returns CDR1 SGHRS and CDR2 YFSETQ. The CDR3 loop is CASSLAREKETQYF. CDR3 DNA: TGCGCCAGCAGCTTAGCCAGGGAAAAGGAGACCCAGTACTTC.

This clone was observed a handful of times. The rearrangement links TRBV4-1 to TRBJ1-2; D is perhaps TRBD1 (5 bases). The V end was cut by 3 bases, the J end by 4 bases, with 12 bases between. Germline CDR1 reads MGHRA; CDR2 reads YSYEKL. This CDR3 region has 14 residues. The CDR3 reads CASSQEGSGYGYTF. The CDR3 DNA reads as TGCGCCAGCAGCCAGGAGGGGAGCGGCTATGGCTACACCTTC.

This clone came up a few times. This chain uses TRBV4-2 with TRBJ2-7; weak D call: TRBD1 (6 bases). CDR1 is LGHNA and CDR2 is YNFKEQ in the germline V gene. The V gene lost 1 base and the J gene lost 3 bases, with 19 bases spanning the gap. CDR3 length: 17 residues. This chain's CDR3 is CASSQGVMGRGFYEQYF. CDR3 sequence (DNA): TGTGCCAGCAGCCAAGGCGTAATGGGCAGGGGTTTCTACGAGCAGTACTTC.

This clone was seen only a few times. V gene TRBV12-3 or TRBV12-4 combines with J gene TRBJ1-2; D gene unclear. Deletions cut 2 bases from V and 0 bases from J, with 4 bases between. CDR3 length: 13 amino acids. The CDR3 here is CASSLPANYGYTF. Written as DNA, the CDR3 is TGTGCCAGCAGTTTACCAGCTAACTATGGCTACACCTTC.

CDR3 sequence reads: CASSQELRANTQYF. The CDR3 DNA reads TGTGCCAGCAGCCAAGAGTTGCGGGCAAATACGCAGTATTTT. The J gene is TRBJ2-3, the V gene TRBV3-1 (or the pseudogene TRBV3-2); D perhaps matches TRBD2 (5 bases). There are 14 residues in the CDR3. The V end was cut by 0 bases, the J end by 7 bases, with 11 bases between. Germline CDR1 is LGHDT and CDR2 is YNNKEL (reference sequence).

The chain is built from TRBV6-1 and TRBJ1-5; TRBD1 aligns across 8 bases. The CDR3 sequence is 14 residues long. From germline, CDR1 is MNHNS and CDR2 SASEGT. The trim removed 3 bases at V and 7 bases at J, leaving 5 bases unmatched. The DNA of the CDR3 is TGTGCCAGCAGTGATCGGACAGGGCCCCAGCCCCAGCATTTT. Translation gives CASSDRTGPQPQHF.

A few counts support this clone. V gene TRBV15 combines with J gene TRBJ1-4, with a weak D call TRBD1 (5 bases). In germline, CDR1 is LNHNV, CDR2 YYDKDF (reference sequence). This CDR3 has 15 residues. V was pared by 1 base and J by 5 bases, with 11 bases between. The CDR3 nucleotides read TGTGCCACCAGCAGAGGCCCAGGGCAAAATGAAAAACTGTTTTTT. Translating gives CATSRGPGQNEKLFF. Variable domain in full (rest from reference TRBV15 and TRBJ1-4): DAMVIQNPRYQVTQFGKPVTLSCSQTLNHNVMYWYQQKSSQAPKLLFHYYDKDFNNEADTPDNFQSRRPNTSFCFLDIRSPGLGDTAMYLCATSRGPGQNEKLFFGSGTQLSVL.

This clone is medium-sized. The chain uses TRBV20-1 and TRBJ2-1; no firm D call. V lost 3 bases, J lost 8 bases, and 11 bases lay in between. Germline V gene data show CDR1 as DFQATT and CDR2 as SNEGSKA (reference sequence). The length of the CDR3 is 12 residues. CDR3 coding DNA: TGCAGTGCTAGTACCCAGGTCGATGAGCAGTTCTTC. This encodes CSASTQVDEQFF.

This sequence joins TRBV28 and TRBJ1-2; D possibly corresponds to TRBD1 (5 bases). Per the germline V gene, CDR1 is MDHEN and CDR2 is SYDVKM. The CDR3 extends over 12 amino acids. Trimming stripped 7 bases from V and 8 bases from J, with 14 bases between. This CDR3 reads CASKGDFFGYTF. CDR3 DNA: TGTGCCAGCAAAGGGGACTTTTTCGGCTACACCTTC.

The rearrangement joins TRBV6-4 to TRBJ1-2; 8 bases are shared with TRBD1. V trimming: 5 bases; J trimming: 7 bases; junction bases outside the gene matches: 6. This CDR3 contains 13 residues. In germline, CDR1 is MRHNA, CDR2 SNTAGT. CDR3 bases: TGTGCCAGCAGTTCGGACAGGGCAGGTGGCTACACCTTC. The encoded protein is CASSSDRAGGYTF.

In this sample, this clone turned up once. The chain joins TRBV11-2 to TRBJ1-5; D is perhaps TRBD1 (6 bases). Trimming left V 5 bases short and J 3 bases short, with 14 bases between. The CDR3 has 15 amino acids. Germline lookup yields CDR1 SGHAT and CDR2 FQNNGV. CDR3 bases: TGTGCCAGCAGCGAGACCAGGGGTAACAATCAGCCCCAGCATTTT. This gives the protein CASSETRGNNQPQHF. Filled out from reference TRBV11-2 and TRBJ1-5, the complete variable domain reads EAGVAQSPRYKIIEKRQSVAFWCNPISGHATLYWYQQILGQGPKLLIQFQNNGVVDDSQLPKDRFSAERLKGVDSTLKIQPAKLEDSAVYLCASSETRGNNQPQHFGDGTRLSIL.

The DNA of the CDR3 is TGTGCCAGCTCGGAGAGAGAGACCCAGTACTTC. Translated: CASSERETQYF. The J gene is TRBJ2-5, the V gene TRBV18; D remains ambiguous. Germline assignment: CDR1 KGHSH and CDR2 LQKENI. CDR3 length: 11 residues. Between the trimmed V and J ends, which lost 6 bases and 4 bases, there was a span of 6 bases.

This clone appeared once. The CDR3 loop is CASSYESGRTDTQYF. CDR3 DNA: TGTGCCAGCAGTTACGAGAGCGGGAGGACAGATACGCAGTATTTT. The rearrangement uses TRBV6-2 or TRBV6-3 and TRBJ2-3; 9 bases are shared with TRBD2. The V gene's germline CDR1 is MNHEY and CDR2 SVGEGT. This CDR3 region has 15 residues. Trimming took 2 bases from V and 3 from J; bases not matched to a gene: 3.

This clone was seen a few times. The V gene is TRBV7-3, the J gene TRBJ2-1; D is unresolved. Trimming removed 7 bases at V and 6 bases at J, with 7 bases between. The CDR3 loop spans 11 amino acids. Germline V gives CDR1 SGHTA, CDR2 FQGTGA. CDR3 region: CASTNSNEQFF. In nucleotides, the CDR3 is TGTGCCAGCACCAATTCCAATGAGCAGTTCTTC.

This clone was picked up a small number of times. The rearrangement links TRBV7-3 to TRBJ2-2; TRBD2 matches 9 bases. This CDR3 comprises 15 residues. Germline V lookup: CDR1 SGHTA, CDR2 FQGTGA. Trimming removed 3 bases from V and 5 bases from J; junction bases left unmatched: 4. The CDR3: CASSLGLAKTGELFF. The CDR3 coding sequence is TGTGCCAGCAGCTTGGGACTAGCTAAGACCGGGGAGCTGTTTTTT.

The genes are TRBV27 and TRBJ1-2; 8 bases map to TRBD1. This CDR3 comprises 13 residues. Germline V lookup: CDR1 MNHEY, CDR2 SMNVEV (reference sequence). V shed 5 bases, J shed 7 bases, and the junction held 6 bases outside the gene matches. The CDR3 here is CASSPDRGGGYTF. The CDR3 DNA sequence: TGTGCCAGCAGTCCTGACAGGGGAGGTGGCTACACCTTC.

This clone was detected only once. The genes are TRBV18 and TRBJ2-1; D possibly corresponds to TRBD1 (6 bases). The CDR3 runs 15 residues. With 0 bases removed from V and 4 bases from J, the gap between germline ends came to 10 bases. Per the germline V gene, CDR1 is KGHSH and CDR2 is LQKENI. The CDR3 loop reads CASSPPGAGYNEQFF. CDR3 coding DNA: TGTGCCAGCTCACCACCGGGGGCTGGGTACAATGAGCAGTTCTTC.

J is TRBJ2-2 and V is TRBV10-3; TRBD2 matches 8 bases. From germline, CDR1 is ENHRY and CDR2 SYGVKD. The CDR3 covers 15 residues. V was clipped by 4 bases and J by 3 bases; unmatched bases: 4. The DNA of the CDR3 is TGTGCCATCAGTGCCGGGACTAGACACACCGGGGAGCTGTTTTTT. Its protein is CAISAGTRHTGELFF.

The J gene is TRBJ2-7, the V gene TRBV6-5, with TRBD1 matching over 9 bases. The CDR3 contains 14 residues. Germline assignment: CDR1 MNHEY and CDR2 SVGAGI. The ends lost 6 bases at V and 5 bases at J; junction bases unmatched: 8. CDR3 sequence (DNA): TGTGCCAGCAGCCCCCCGGACAGGGGCGACGAGCAGTACGTC. Protein: CASSPPDRGDEQYV.

The chain couples TRBV10-3 to TRBJ2-2; 8 nucleotides align to TRBD1. From germline, CDR1 is ENHRY and CDR2 SYGVKD. The ends lost 4 bases at V and 9 bases at J; junction bases unmatched: 7. This CDR3 is 14 amino acids long. CDR3 residues: CAISGQGASWELFF. CDR3 sequence (DNA): TGTGCCATCAGTGGCCAGGGGGCATCATGGGAGCTGTTTTTT.

The gene calls are TRBV6-5 and TRBJ2-7; the D is unclear. Looked up from germline, CDR1 is MNHEY and CDR2 is SVGAGI. The CDR3 has 13 amino acids. Trimming pared 3 bases from V and 5 bases from J, leaving 11 bases between. The CDR3 reads CASSYPPWHEQYF. CDR3 DNA sequence: TGTGCCAGCAGTTATCCCCCGTGGCACGAGCAGTACTTC.

V gene TRBV4-3 combines with J gene TRBJ2-1, with D possibly TRBD1 on 5 matching bases. The CDR3 runs 15 residues. Deletions cut 4 bases from V and 0 bases from J, with 10 bases between. The V gene's germline CDR1 is LGHNA and CDR2 YSLEER. The CDR3 region has the DNA TGCGCCAGCAGCCTGCAAGGGGACTCCTACAATGAGCAGTTCTTC. Translation: CASSLQGDSYNEQFF.

The chain recombines TRBV5-1 with TRBJ2-7, with 10 bases matching TRBD2. Germline-derived CDR1 and CDR2 are SGHRS and YFSETQ. Trimming at V came to 4 bases and at J to 0 bases, leaving 10 bases not matched to a gene. The CDR3 contains 17 residues. The CDR3 loop is CASSVKTSGLSSYEQYV. The CDR3 region has the DNA TGCGCCAGCAGCGTAAAGACTAGCGGGTTGAGCTCCTACGAGCAGTACGTC.

The chain is built from TRBV6-2 or TRBV6-3 and TRBJ2-7; D unresolved. The CDR3 spans 11 residues. With 4 bases removed from V and 3 bases from J, the gap between germline ends came to 4 bases. Germline assignment: CDR1 MNHEY and CDR2 SVGEGT. This CDR3 is CASSSFYEQYV. The CDR3 nucleotides are TGTGCCAGCAGTTCCTTCTACGAGCAGTACGTC.

The chain has TRBV10-3 and TRBJ2-1, with D possibly matching TRBD2 (5 bases). Germline-derived CDR1 and CDR2 are ENHRY and SYGVKD. V was clipped by 4 bases and J by 4 bases, with 5 bases between them. The CDR3 loop spans 12 amino acids. Written as DNA, the CDR3 is TGTGCCATCAGTGGAGGGTACAATGAGCAGTTCTTC. This translates into CAISGGYNEQFF.

The chain links TRBV18 to TRBJ2-7, with D possibly matching TRBD1 (6 bases). The CDR3 runs to 15 residues. V lost 6 bases and J 3 bases, leaving 18 bases between the germline ends. Germline V gives CDR1 KGHSH, CDR2 LQKENI. CDR3 amino acids: CASSHQGKGIYEQYF. The CDR3 nucleotides read TGTGCCAGCTCCCACCAGGGGAAGGGAATCTACGAGCAGTACTTC.

The genes are TRBV5-1 and TRBJ2-5; 9 positions match TRBD2. The CDR3 extends over 15 amino acids. Germline V lookup: CDR1 SGHRS, CDR2 YFSETQ. Trimming at V came to 6 bases and at J to 3 bases, leaving 9 bases not matched to a gene. CDR3 sequence reads: CASNSPTSGKETQYF. CDR3 in DNA: TGCGCCAGCAACAGCCCGACTAGCGGAAAAGAGACCCAGTACTTC.

The chain has TRBV12-3 or TRBV12-4 and TRBJ2-2, with a possible D match to TRBD1 (5 bases). This CDR3 has 13 amino acids. Trimming took 1 base from V and 9 from J, leaving 9 bases between them. This CDR3 reads CASSLGQGRELFF. The CDR3 DNA follows: TGTGCCAGCAGTTTAGGTCAGGGCCGGGAGCTGTTTTTT.

The sample holds a few counts of this clone. The chain joins TRBV28 to TRBJ2-7; 9 bases map to TRBD1. The V and J ends lost 6 bases and 1 base, in that order; junction bases with no gene match: 7. The CDR3 has 15 residues. The V gene's germline CDR1 is MDHEN and CDR2 SYDVKM. The CDR3 sequence: CASSRTGAGSYEQYV. CDR3 sequence (DNA): TGTGCCAGCAGCCGGACAGGGGCGGGGTCCTACGAGCAGTACGTC.

CDR3 DNA sequence: TGTGCCAGCAGTTACTCGATACTCGATACAGGGAAACGGGAAGCTTTCTTT. Its protein is CASSYSILDTGKREAFF. The V call is TRBV6-2 or TRBV6-3, the J call TRBJ1-1; possible D gene TRBD1, 6 bases. V lost 0 bases and J lost 8, with 22 bases in between. CDR1 and CDR2 from the germline V gene are MNHEY and SVGEGT. This CDR3 is 17 amino acids long.